A single sample is the source of the 21 T cell receptor beta chains below, sequenced in a study of cytomegalovirus exposure and HLA in healthy donors. The PCR made use of 60 Vbeta and 13 Jbeta primers. Clones were read by immunoSEQ multiplex PCR, and TCRdb kept only the in-frame ones, dropping some. The sample carries some 200,000 clones, just over 75% recorded once. The sequenced sample consisted of PBMCs. The receptor set was obtained from a woman aged 55 to 70 in good health and CMV-seropositive.

This sequence joins TRBV11-2 and TRBJ2-5; possible D gene TRBD2, 5 bases. The CDR3 spans 14 residues. Trimming stripped 5 bases from V and 9 bases from J, with 19 bases between. CDR1 SGHAT and CDR2 FQNNGV come from the germline V gene. Here the CDR3 reads CASSPRAGESAQYF. The CDR3 DNA is TGTGCCAGCAGCCCTAGGGCCGGGGAATCGGCCCAGTACTTC. Combining the CDR3 with reference TRBV11-2 and TRBJ2-5 gives the whole variable domain EAGVAQSPRYKIIEKRQSVAFWCNPISGHATLYWYQQILGQGPKLLIQFQNNGVVDDSQLPKDRFSAERLKGVDSTLKIQPAKLEDSAVYLCASSPRAGESAQYFGPGTRLLVL.

This clone was counted once. The chain is built from TRBV28 and TRBJ2-3; TRBD2 matches at 7 bases. CDR1 is MDHEN, CDR2 SYDVKM, per germline. The CDR3 contains 15 residues. After removal of 3 bases from V and 8 bases from J, the junction contained 11 bases not matched to a gene. The CDR3 region has the DNA TGTGCCAGCAGTTTCGGGGGAGGGTTGCACGGTACGCAGTATTTT. Protein: CASSFGGGLHGTQYF. Looking up the rest from reference TRBV28 and TRBJ2-3 gives the full variable domain: DVKVTQSSRYLVKRTGEKVFLECVQDMDHENMFWYRQDPGLGLRLIYFSYDVKMKEKGDIPEGYSVSREKKERFSLILESASTNQTSMYLCASSFGGGLHGTQYFGPGTRLTVL.

This rearrangement joins TRBV30 to TRBJ2-1; TRBD1 matches 7 bases. After removal of 4 bases from V and 9 bases from J, the junction contained 9 bases not matched to a gene. CDR1 is GTSNPN and CDR2 is SVGIG in the germline V gene (reference sequence). CDR3 size: 13 residues. Here the CDR3 DNA reads TGTGCCTGGACTAGAGGGGGCCGATCTGAGCAGTTCTTC. Encoded protein: CAWTRGGRSEQFF.

The chain joins TRBV6-5 to TRBJ1-1; 9 bases map to TRBD1. The V gene's germline CDR1 is MNHEY and CDR2 SVGAGI. V lost 7 bases, J lost 5 bases, and 8 bases stayed unmatched. The CDR3 length is 14 residues. The DNA for the CDR3 is TGTGCCAGCAATGACAGGGGGATAGGGACTGAAGCTTTCTTT. This codes for CASNDRGIGTEAFF.

V and J are TRBV7-9 and TRBJ1-1; D is unresolved. The V end lost 2 bases, the J end lost 0 bases, and 7 bases lay between the germline ends. Germline CDR1 reads SEHNR; CDR2 reads FQNEAQ (reference sequence). CDR3 size: 14 residues. The CDR3 sequence: CASSLSGMNTEAFF. CDR3 DNA sequence: TGTGCCAGCAGCTTAAGTGGCATGAACACTGAAGCTTTCTTT.

The chain combines TRBV29-1 with TRBJ1-2; 7 bases align to TRBD1. The CDR3 loop spans 12 amino acids. After removal of 6 bases from V and 8 bases from J, the junction contained 9 bases not matched to a gene. Germline CDR1 reads SQVTM; CDR2 reads ANQGSEA. In DNA form, the CDR3 reads TGCAGCGTCTACGACAGGGTGGACGGCTACACCTTC. It is translated as CSVYDRVDGYTF.

This clone was counted only a few times. This chain links TRBV28 with TRBJ1-2; 9 nucleotides align to TRBD1. Trimming cost V 6 bases and J 4 bases; bases outside gene matches: 9. Germline V gene lookup returns CDR1 MDHEN and CDR2 SYDVKM. The CDR3 has 15 residues. The CDR3 region has the DNA TGTGCCAGCAGCACCCAACAGGGGGCGGGCTATGGCTACACCTTC. It specifies CASSTQQGAGYGYTF.

CDR3 amino acids: CASSEGHPNGPQHF. For the CDR3, the DNA is TGTGCCAGCAGTGAGGGACACCCCAATGGGCCCCAGCATTTT. The V gene is TRBV6-6, the J gene TRBJ1-5; possibly TRBD1 for D (6 bases). Per germline, CDR1 MNHNY and CDR2 SVGAGI (reference sequence). V lost 5 bases and J lost 9, with 17 bases in between. The CDR3 spans 14 residues.

This clone was detected only once. This chain joins TRBV28 and TRBJ2-5; 8 bases agree with TRBD1. This CDR3 region has 16 residues. CDR1 is MDHEN, CDR2 SYDVKM, per germline. Trimming at V came to 5 bases and at J to 4 bases, leaving 12 bases not matched to a gene. This CDR3 is CASSSHPTGVTETQYF. Here the CDR3 DNA reads TGTGCCAGCAGTAGTCACCCGACAGGGGTCACAGAGACCCAGTACTTC.

This chain uses TRBV9 with TRBJ2-5; 8 positions agree with TRBD2. The CDR3 is made up of 15 amino acids. Germline V gene data show CDR1 as SGDLS and CDR2 as YYNGEE. Trimming took 5 bases from V and 1 from J; bases not matched to a gene: 7. CDR3 nucleotide sequence: TGTGCCAGCAGTACGACGGGGGGGTCCCAAGAGACCCAGTACTTC. Protein sequence: CASSTTGGSQETQYF.

The chain employs TRBV7-2 and TRBJ1-2; 9 bases are a match to TRBD1. This CDR3 spans 14 amino acids. Unmatched junction bases numbered 4, after V lost 3 bases and J lost 5 bases. The germline V gene encodes CDR1 SGHTA and CDR2 FQGNSA. The CDR3 DNA sequence: TGTGCCAGCAGCTTTGCCGGGACAGGGTATGGCTACACCTTC. Its translation is CASSFAGTGYGYTF. Complete variable domain (other parts from reference TRBV7-2 and TRBJ1-2): GAGVSQSPSNKVTEKGKDVELRCDPISGHTALYWYRQSLGQGLEFLIYFQGNSAPDKSGLPSDRFSAERTGGSVSTLTIQRTQQEDSAVYLCASSFAGTGYGYTFGSGTRLTVV.

This sequence joins TRBV18 and TRBJ1-2; D not resolved. CDR3 length: 14 residues. The germline V gene encodes CDR1 KGHSH and CDR2 LQKENI. Trimming removed 5 bases from V and 4 bases from J, with 14 bases in between. The CDR3 DNA reads as TGTGCCAGCTCAGGGCTGGGTGAGGGCTATGGCTACACCTTC. This codes for CASSGLGEGYGYTF.

The chain employs TRBV19 and TRBJ2-1; possibly TRBD2 for D (6 bases). Looked up from germline, CDR1 is LNHDA and CDR2 is SQIVND (reference sequence). The CDR3 totals 15 residues. V was cut by 4 bases and J by 5 bases, with 15 bases left in between. CDR3 in DNA: TGTGCCAGTAGTAGGGGAGGAGGTTTACACAATGAGCAGTTCTTC. Protein: CASSRGGGLHNEQFF.

The chain links TRBV5-6 to TRBJ2-3; 11 bases are a match to TRBD2. The CDR3 runs 17 residues. Germline CDR1 reads SGHDT; CDR2 reads YYEEEE. V lost 4 bases to trimming and J lost 5 bases; unmatched junction nucleotides: 12. CDR3 in DNA: TGTGCCAGCAGCAAGACCCCGGGACTAGCGGTGGAAGATACGCAGTATTTT. Amino acid sequence: CASSKTPGLAVEDTQYF.

This chain uses TRBV12-5 with TRBJ1-2; 9 bases fit TRBD1. Germline lookup yields CDR1 LGHNT and CDR2 FRNRAP. The junction had 2 bases not matched to a gene; V was cut back by 1 base and J by 8 bases. The CDR3 sequence is 13 residues long. The CDR3 loop reads CASGLGQGVGYTF. CDR3 nucleotides: TGTGCTAGTGGTTTGGGACAGGGGGTAGGCTACACCTTC.

The chain links TRBV19 to TRBJ1-2; TRBD1 matches at 7 bases. Germline CDR1 and CDR2: LNHDA and SQIVND (reference sequence). CDR3 length equals 18 residues. Trimming removed 5 bases from V and 1 base from J; junction bases left unmatched: 16. This CDR3 is CASSRYQGQPVGNYGYTF. In nucleotides, the CDR3 is TGTGCCAGTAGTCGCTATCAGGGACAGCCAGTTGGTAACTATGGCTACACCTTC.

There are a few counts of this clone. This sequence joins TRBV27 and TRBJ1-1; D gene uncertain. V lost 0 bases to trimming and J lost 0 bases, with 8 bases between them. Germline-derived CDR1 and CDR2 are MNHEY and SMNVEV (reference sequence). The CDR3 consists of 15 residues. CDR3 residues: CASSLSSVMNTEAFF. The CDR3 coding sequence is TGTGCCAGCAGTTTATCGTCGGTCATGAACACTGAAGCTTTCTTT.

V usage is TRBV5-4 and J usage is TRBJ2-5; 10 bases map to TRBD2. CDR1 is SGHNT, CDR2 YYREEE, per germline (reference sequence). CDR3 length: 15 amino acids. Losses at the gene ends were 2 bases for V and 1 base for J; bases not matched to a gene: 2. The chain's CDR3 is CASSLASGGQETQYF. CDR3 DNA: TGTGCCAGCAGCTTAGCTAGCGGGGGCCAAGAGACCCAGTACTTC.

This chain joins TRBV11-3 and TRBJ2-1; D gene unclear. The V end was cut by 4 bases, the J end by 6 bases, with 10 bases between. This CDR3 contains 13 residues. The germline V gene encodes CDR1 SGHNT and CDR2 YENEEA. The CDR3 loop reads CASSSGGVNEQFF. DNA for the CDR3: TGTGCCAGCAGCTCCGGTGGTGTCAATGAGCAGTTCTTC.

The CDR3 DNA reads TGCGCCAGCAGAGGGGGACTAGGCTCTCCGAGCTCCTACGAGCAGTACTTC. This encodes CASRGGLGSPSSYEQYF. V is TRBV5-1 and J is TRBJ2-7; 8 positions match TRBD2. Germline values: CDR1 SGHRS, CDR2 YFSETQ. The CDR3 sequence is 17 residues long. J gave up 0 bases and V 5 bases, and 13 bases lay outside the gene matches.

The V call is TRBV10-3, the J call TRBJ2-5; D is unclear. Trimming took off 0 bases at V and 5 bases at J, with 4 bases between the two ends. The CDR3 has 12 residues. The V gene's germline CDR1 is ENHRY and CDR2 SYGVKD. The DNA for the CDR3 is TGTGCCATCAGTGAGTCGAGTGAGACCCAGTACTTC. Translating gives CAISESSETQYF.